The 25 T cell receptor beta chains below all came from one sample that was sequenced in a study of blood T cell repertoires in COVID-19. Some clones are missing from TCRdb's copy, which holds only in-frame ones; the method was immunoSEQ multiplex PCR. The table records approximately 120,000 clones, 90% of them present only once. Input material: peripheral blood. Every receptor here comes from a human donor in a cohort sampled during active COVID-19.

The gene calls are TRBV9 and TRBJ2-1, with 7 bases matching TRBD2. V trimming: 0 bases; J trimming: 5 bases; junction bases outside the gene matches: 5. CDR3 length equals 15 residues. The germline V gene encodes CDR1 SGDLS and CDR2 YYNGEE. DNA for the CDR3: TGTGCCAGCAGCGTAGGTCTAGCGGCTAACAATGAGCAGTTCTTC. This gives the protein CASSVGLAANNEQFF.

The chain links TRBV15 to TRBJ1-2, with unresolved D. The V end lost 5 bases, the J end lost 9 bases, and 13 bases lay between the germline ends. This CDR3 is 12 amino acids long. CDR1 is LNHNV and CDR2 is YYDKDF in the germline V gene (reference sequence). The chain's CDR3 is CATSGRGNSYTF. Here the CDR3 DNA reads TGTGCCACCAGCGGCCGGGGTAATAGCTACACCTTC.

This clone was detected only once. The chain carries TRBV20-1 and TRBJ2-1; TRBD2 matches 10 bases. CDR3 length: 14 residues. Germline V gives CDR1 DFQATT, CDR2 SNEGSKA (reference sequence). Losses at the gene ends were 3 bases for V and 5 bases for J; bases not matched to a gene: 4. The CDR3 DNA sequence: TGCAGTGCTAGTGTAGCGGGGGGAAACAATGAGCAGTTCTTC. It specifies CSASVAGGNNEQFF.

The chain uses TRBV12-3 or TRBV12-4 and TRBJ1-5; possibly TRBD1 for D (5 bases). V dropped 2 bases and J dropped 7 bases, with 9 bases sitting between them. This CDR3 has 13 amino acids. CDR3 DNA sequence: TGTGCCAGCAGTTTAAGTAGGGGCCAGCCCCAGCATTTT. Protein: CASSLSRGQPQHF.

The table lists this clone with a few counts. The chain employs TRBV4-3 and TRBJ2-6; TRBD2 is a possible D gene (5 bases). The germline V gene has CDR1 LGHNA and CDR2 YSLEER. V was cut by 0 bases and J by 0 bases, with 9 bases left in between. This CDR3 is 17 amino acids long. Here the CDR3 reads CASSQESGSSGANVLTF. The CDR3 coding sequence is TGCGCCAGCAGCCAAGAATCGGGGTCCTCTGGGGCCAACGTCCTGACTTTC.

This clone was recorded once. This chain connects TRBV20-1 to TRBJ1-2; 7 bases fit TRBD1. V was clipped by 7 bases and J by 4 bases; unmatched bases: 3. The germline V gene has CDR1 DFQATT and CDR2 SNEGSKA (reference sequence). CDR3 length: 11 residues. CDR3 bases: TGCAGTGGGGACAGCCTCTATGGCTACACCTTC. Residues: CSGDSLYGYTF.

In this sample, this clone turned up once. This sequence joins TRBV27 and TRBJ1-6; D not resolved. The germline V gene encodes CDR1 MNHEY and CDR2 SMNVEV (reference sequence). The length of the CDR3 is 12 residues. The V end lost 3 bases, the J end lost 10 bases, and 7 bases lay between the germline ends. The DNA of the CDR3 is TGTGCCAGCAGTTTTACCCTATCACCCCTCCACTTT. Its protein product is CASSFTLSPLHF.

Written as DNA, the CDR3 is TGTGCCAGCTCACCACCCGGGACAGGGGTACCTGGTGCCGAAAAACTGTTTTTT. Translated: CASSPPGTGVPGAEKLFF. V usage is TRBV18 and J usage is TRBJ1-4; 10 bases agree with TRBD1. CDR1 is KGHSH, CDR2 LQKENI, per germline. The CDR3 is 18 amino acids. J was trimmed by 8 bases and V by 0 bases; bases with no gene match: 12.

The rearrangement links TRBV29-1 to TRBJ2-1, with a weak D call TRBD2 (6 bases). Trimming stripped 5 bases from V and 7 bases from J, with 27 bases between. The CDR3 has 17 residues. Germline V gene lookup returns CDR1 SQVTM and CDR2 ANQGSEA. The CDR3 loop is CSVTLRGVWVEGNEQFF. The CDR3, as DNA: TGCAGCGTTACCTTAAGGGGAGTTTGGGTGGAGGGGAATGAGCAGTTCTTC.

This clone was detected only a few times. The V call is TRBV7-9, the J call TRBJ2-7, with D maybe TRBD1 (6 bases). CDR1 and CDR2 (germline): SEHNR, FQNEAQ (reference sequence). The CDR3 spans 13 residues. V was clipped by 9 bases and J by 4 bases, with 16 bases between them. The CDR3 protein is CASSTGATYEQYF. The CDR3 nucleotides read TGTGCCAGTTCGACAGGAGCTACTTACGAGCAGTACTTC.

The genes are TRBV4-2 and TRBJ2-5, with TRBD2 matching over 10 bases. The germline CDR1 and CDR2 sequences are LGHNA and YNFKEQ. Trimming removed 0 bases from V and 2 bases from J; junction bases left unmatched: 6. This CDR3 has 17 amino acids. The CDR3 bases are TGTGCCAGCAGCCAAGATCGGAGACTAGCGGGTCAAGAGACCCAGTACTTC. It yields the protein CASSQDRRLAGQETQYF.

A remark on this clone: At the DNA level, this CDR3 is encoded by other sequences in the same sample as well. The chain employs TRBV7-9 and TRBJ2-7; 8 positions match TRBD1. V trimming: 6 bases; J trimming: 3 bases; junction bases outside the gene matches: 10. CDR3 length equals 15 residues. Germline assignment: CDR1 SEHNR and CDR2 FQNEAQ (reference sequence). The CDR3 sequence is CASSPDGTGGYEQYF. CDR3 DNA: TGTGCCAGCAGTCCAGACGGGACAGGAGGCTACGAGCAGTACTTC.

The CDR3 protein is CASSTGTSGISYNEQFF. CDR3 sequence (DNA): TGTGCCAGCAGCACAGGGACTAGCGGTATCTCCTACAATGAGCAGTTCTTC. The chain is built from TRBV21-1 and TRBJ2-1; TRBD2, the table's D call, lacks a check against the DNA. TRBV21-1 is described as a pseudogene. CDR3 length equals 17 residues.

About this clone itself: As the CDR3 is not closed by the conserved phenylalanine or tryptophan, this likely results from a read error. The DNA is left out, because the CDR3 cannot be placed on it with certainty; the CDR3 is given as TCRdb lists it. The chain links TRBV7-9 to TRBJ2-7; the table's TRBD1 call for D was not verified on the DNA. CDR1 and CDR2 from the germline V gene are SEHNR and FQNEAQ (reference sequence). Including both end residues, the CDR3 is 12 amino acids long. The chain's CDR3 is CASSLIRDRGYI.

The CDR3 DNA reads as TGTGCCAGCAGCCAAGGAGCATTCAGCCAAGGGACAGCACCCGGGGCTTTCTTT. As protein: CASSQGAFSQGTAPGAFF. J is TRBJ1-1 and V is TRBV14, with TRBD1 matching over 7 bases. The CDR3 spans 18 residues. Losses at the gene ends were 1 base for V and 11 bases for J; bases not matched to a gene: 22. Germline V gene lookup returns CDR1 SGHDN and CDR2 FVKESK.

The V and J genes are TRBV19 and TRBJ2-1; 9 bases agree with TRBD2. CDR1 is LNHDA and CDR2 is SQIVND in the germline V gene (reference sequence). The V segment lost 7 bases and the J segment 2 bases; nucleotides outside the gene matches: 6. This CDR3 contains 15 residues. The CDR3 protein is CASKKAGGPYNEQFF. The CDR3 DNA sequence: TGTGCCAGTAAAAAAGCGGGGGGCCCCTACAATGAGCAGTTCTTC.

This clone has just a few counts. CDR3 sequence reads: CASSSRLRQGAWQPQHF. DNA for the CDR3: TGTGCCAGCAGCAGCCGATTACGACAGGGGGCATGGCAGCCCCAGCATTTT. The chain joins TRBV28 to TRBJ1-5; 10 positions match TRBD1. This CDR3 comprises 17 residues. Germline trimming cut 6 bases from V and 7 bases from J; bases unmatched to any gene: 15. Germline V CDR1 and CDR2: MDHEN, SYDVKM.

The chain recombines TRBV12-5 with TRBJ1-1; no definite D call. Trimming removed 6 bases at V and 2 bases at J, with 7 bases between. Germline V gene lookup returns CDR1 LGHNT and CDR2 FRNRAP. The CDR3 contains 12 residues. The CDR3 DNA follows: TGTGCTAGTGGGAGGCTTAACACTGAAGCTTTCTTT. It codes for CASGRLNTEAFF.

The gene calls are TRBV6-2 or TRBV6-3 and TRBJ1-1, with a possible D match to TRBD1 (6 bases). Germline V gene sequence: CDR1 MNHEY, CDR2 SVGEGT. This CDR3 region has 15 residues. Trimming shortened V by 5 bases and J by 0 bases, and 13 bases separated the two germline ends. The CDR3, as DNA: TGTGCCAGCAGTGCGCACAGGGTGATGAACACTGAAGCTTTCTTT. Protein product: CASSAHRVMNTEAFF.

This rearrangement joins TRBV3-1 (or the pseudogene TRBV3-2) to TRBJ2-7; TRBD2 matches at 13 bases. Germline CDR1 reads LGHDT; CDR2 reads YNNKEL (reference sequence). Trimming at V came to 4 bases and at J to 2 bases, leaving 8 bases not matched to a gene. The CDR3 runs to 17 residues. In nucleotides, the CDR3 is TGTGCCAGCAGCCTGAGGACTAGCGGGGGTTTCCCCTACGAGCAGTACTTC. Its translation is CASSLRTSGGFPYEQYF.

The CDR3 region has the DNA TGTGCCAGCATGCGTCTCCGAGAGCCCAATGAGCAGTTCTTC. It translates to CASMRLREPNEQFF. J is TRBJ2-1 and V is TRBV6-5; D unresolved. Germline CDR1 MNHEY, CDR2 SVGAGI. V was pared by 7 bases and J by 6 bases, with 16 bases between. The CDR3 consists of 14 residues.

V usage is TRBV10-3 and J usage is TRBJ2-3; 11 positions agree with TRBD2. J was trimmed by 3 bases and V by 6 bases; bases with no gene match: 5. CDR3 size: 15 residues. Germline loops: CDR1 ENHRY, CDR2 SYGVKD. Here the CDR3 DNA reads TGTGCCATCAGAGTAGCGGGAGGGCCAACAGATACGCAGTATTTT. Its translation is CAIRVAGGPTDTQYF.

This chain joins TRBV5-6 and TRBJ1-1; D unclear. CDR3 size: 13 residues. Per the germline V gene, CDR1 is SGHDT and CDR2 is YYEEEE. The V and J ends lost 7 bases and 0 bases respectively, with 10 bases between them. CDR3 in DNA: TGTGCCAGCCTTTCACTGATGAACACTGAAGCTTTCTTT. Amino acid sequence: CASLSLMNTEAFF.

The chain combines TRBV10-1 with TRBJ1-3; 7 bases map to TRBD1. Germline V gene lookup returns CDR1 WNHNN and CDR2 SYGVQD (reference sequence). CDR3 length equals 15 residues. J lost 0 bases, V lost 6 bases, and 5 bases had no gene match. CDR3 sequence: CASRGQPGSGNTIYF. The CDR3 nucleotides are TGCGCCAGCAGGGGACAGCCTGGCTCTGGAAACACCATATATTTT.

The chain combines TRBV19 with TRBJ1-5; the match to TRBD1 covers 7 bases. V gave up 7 bases and J gave up 3 bases; unmatched junction bases: 6. Germline lookup yields CDR1 LNHDA and CDR2 SQIVND (reference sequence). The CDR3 has 14 residues. DNA of the CDR3: TGTGCCAGTATGGAGACAGGGTTCAATCAGCCCCAGCATTTT. This gives the protein CASMETGFNQPQHF.